Below are 23 T cell receptor beta chains sequenced from a single sample in a study of blood T cell repertoires in COVID-19 (dated by TCRdb to the early 2020s). The method was the immunoSEQ multiplex PCR assay. What TCRdb holds here is the immuneACCESS table cut down to in-frame rearrangements. Part of the clones is not present; checked against another copy, under half of the missing clones reflect an unresolved V gene, and the others are unexplained. Recorded for this sample are about 160,000 clones; 70% to 80% of them occurred a single time. Less than 9.5% of the sample belongs to the ten largest clones. The specimen was peripheral blood. The receptors here all came from a man between 60 and 75 years old with acute or convalescent COVID-19.

The rearrangement uses TRBV4-1 and TRBJ1-2, with D possibly matching TRBD1 (5 bases). CDR1 is MGHRA, CDR2 YSYEKL, per germline. V shed 3 bases and J shed 1 base, with 21 bases lying between them. The CDR3 runs to 18 residues. The CDR3 spells CASSHQRGGQLLNYGYTF. Here the CDR3 DNA reads TGCGCCAGCAGCCACCAACGGGGAGGACAACTCCTTAACTATGGCTACACCTTC.

The V gene is TRBV19, the J gene TRBJ2-4; TRBD1 matches 7 bases. This CDR3 comprises 17 residues. The V segment lost 1 base and the J segment 3 bases; nucleotides outside the gene matches: 9. Germline CDR1 LNHDA, CDR2 SQIVND (reference sequence). The CDR3 is CASSIAGEGGVKNIQYF. The CDR3 DNA reads as TGTGCCAGTAGTATAGCTGGGGAAGGGGGCGTCAAAAACATTCAGTACTTC.

V and J are TRBV11-2 and TRBJ2-1, with 9 bases lining up with TRBD1. CDR3 length equals 16 residues. The V segment lost 1 base and the J segment 9 bases; nucleotides outside the gene matches: 10. CDR1 is SGHAT, CDR2 FQNNGV, per germline. The DNA for the CDR3 is TGTGCCAGCAGCTTAGGCACAGGGGGCCCTCGGTCTGAGCAGTTCTTC. This gives the protein CASSLGTGGPRSEQFF.

This chain connects TRBV6-6 to TRBJ1-1, with D perhaps matching TRBD1 (5 bases). There are 15 residues in the CDR3. Germline V lookup: CDR1 MNHNY, CDR2 SVGAGI (reference sequence). The V and J ends lost 5 bases and 6 bases respectively, with 19 bases between them. The CDR3 loop is CASSPPTGYGSEAFF. The CDR3 coding sequence is TGTGCCAGCAGTCCTCCTACAGGTTACGGATCTGAAGCTTTCTTT.

The chain is built from TRBV24-1 and TRBJ2-7, with D perhaps matching TRBD2 (5 bases). The germline V and J ends were trimmed by 2 bases and 2 bases, with 15 bases remaining between them. Germline V gene data show CDR1 as KGHDR and CDR2 as SFDVKD. This CDR3 comprises 16 residues. The CDR3 region has the DNA TGTGCCACCAGTGATTCAAAGGAAGGAGGCCCCTACGAGCAGTACTTC. It yields the protein CATSDSKEGGPYEQYF.

The rearrangement joins TRBV3-1 (or the pseudogene TRBV3-2) to TRBJ1-1; TRBD1 might be the D (5 bases). The CDR3 is 15 residues long. The V gene lost 2 bases and the J gene lost 1 base, with 11 bases spanning the gap. Germline-derived CDR1 and CDR2 are LGHDT and YNNKEL (reference sequence). CDR3 residues: CASSQSARANTEAFF. The CDR3 nucleotides are TGTGCCAGCAGCCAATCCGCCAGGGCGAACACTGAAGCTTTCTTT.

The CDR3 spells CSVEEGPGGPYNEQFF. In nucleotides, the CDR3 is TGCAGCGTTGAAGAGGGACCGGGGGGGCCCTACAATGAGCAGTTCTTC. The chain recombines TRBV29-1 with TRBJ2-1; 8 positions agree with TRBD2. CDR1 is SQVTM, CDR2 ANQGSEA, per germline. J gave up 2 bases and V 0 bases, and 6 bases lay outside the gene matches. This CDR3 contains 16 residues.

This chain connects TRBV7-9 to TRBJ2-3; 7 bases agree with TRBD1. Germline CDR1 SEHNR, CDR2 FQNEAQ (reference sequence). J lost 4 bases, V lost 6 bases, and 4 bases had no gene match. CDR3 length equals 13 residues. CDR3 coding DNA: TGTGCCAGCAGTGGGACAGTGCCAGATACGCAGTATTTT. It codes for CASSGTVPDTQYF.

This chain connects TRBV4-1 to TRBJ2-7; TRBD1 matches at 11 bases. CDR1 MGHRA and CDR2 YSYEKL come from the germline V gene. This CDR3 spans 15 amino acids. Trimming removed 5 bases from V and 3 bases from J; junction bases left unmatched: 6. The CDR3 bases are TGCGCCAGCAGCTCTGGGACAGGGGGTTACTACGAGCAGTACTTC. This translates into CASSSGTGGYYEQYF.

The V gene is TRBV7-8, the J gene TRBJ2-1, with 11 bases matching TRBD2. The CDR3 is 15 amino acids. Germline CDR1 SGHVS, CDR2 FQNEAQ. With V trimmed by 5 bases and J by 4 bases, 4 bases remained unmatched. CDR3 sequence (DNA): TGTGCCAGCAGCCCGGGACTAGCGGTATACAATGAGCAGTTCTTC. As protein: CASSPGLAVYNEQFF.

V usage is TRBV25-1 and J usage is TRBJ2-1; 10 bases agree with TRBD2. J gave up 4 bases and V 3 bases, and 3 bases lay outside the gene matches. Germline assignment: CDR1 MGHDK and CDR2 SYGVNS. The CDR3 runs 15 residues. The CDR3 nucleotides are TGTGCCAGCAGTGAGGCTAGCGGGGGATACAATGAGCAGTTCTTC. Translation: CASSEASGGYNEQFF.

The CDR3 loop reads CASSLWQAWVEGYTF. In DNA form, the CDR3 reads TGTGCCAGCAGCTTATGGCAGGCCTGGGTTGAGGGCTACACCTTC. The chain employs TRBV5-6 and TRBJ1-2; D ambiguous. This CDR3 spans 15 amino acids. Germline V lookup: CDR1 SGHDT, CDR2 YYEEEE. Trimming shortened V by 2 bases and J by 8 bases, and 19 bases separated the two germline ends.

V gene TRBV27 combines with J gene TRBJ2-1; 9 positions match TRBD1. In germline, CDR1 is MNHEY, CDR2 SMNVEV (reference sequence). With 6 bases clipped from V and 10 bases from J, the junction kept 10 bases outside the gene matches. CDR3 length: 14 amino acids. Here the CDR3 reads CASRRYRTGDEQFF. CDR3 DNA sequence: TGTGCCAGCAGACGCTATAGGACAGGGGACGAGCAGTTCTTC.

In its sample, this clone was seen a few times. The rearrangement joins TRBV25-1 to TRBJ1-4; D is ambiguous. The CDR3 runs to 16 residues. V was cut by 0 bases and J by 8 bases, with 16 bases left in between. Germline CDR1 MGHDK, CDR2 SYGVNS. CDR3 sequence reads: CASSEYGTGREEKLFF. The DNA of the CDR3 is TGTGCCAGCAGTGAATACGGTACCGGGAGGGAGGAAAAACTGTTTTTT.

This sequence joins TRBV10-1 and TRBJ2-7; D may be TRBD1 (6 bases). Deletions cut 10 bases from V and 0 bases from J, with 22 bases between. Germline V gene sequence: CDR1 WNHNN, CDR2 SYGVQD (reference sequence). This CDR3 has 16 amino acids. The CDR3 coding sequence is TGCGCCACCAGATTGGGGAGAACAGGGAGCTCCTACGAGCAGTACTTC. Translating gives CATRLGRTGSSYEQYF.

The J gene is TRBJ2-1, the V gene TRBV6-2 or TRBV6-3, with D possibly TRBD2 on 7 matching bases. CDR3 length: 14 residues. Trimming shortened V by 0 bases and J by 12 bases, and 15 bases separated the two germline ends. In germline, CDR1 is MNHEY, CDR2 SVGEGT. CDR3 nucleotides: TGTGCCAGCAGTTACTCTGGGGGGGGGCCTCGGCAGTTCTTC. As protein: CASSYSGGGPRQFF.

The V call is TRBV25-1, the J call TRBJ2-5, with 8 bases fitting TRBD1. The CDR3 extends over 13 amino acids. The V gene end was trimmed by 2 bases and the J gene end by 5 bases; junction bases not matched to a gene: 1. Germline CDR1 reads MGHDK; CDR2 reads SYGVNS. This chain's CDR3 is CASSEGDRETQYF. The DNA for the CDR3 is TGTGCCAGCAGTGAAGGGGACAGGGAGACCCAGTACTTC.

The chain joins TRBV18 to TRBJ1-1; the D gene is possibly TRBD1 (5 bases). This CDR3 spans 13 amino acids. Germline CDR1 KGHSH, CDR2 LQKENI. V lost 2 bases to trimming and J lost 1 base, with 5 bases between them. In DNA, the CDR3 is TGTGCCAGCTCACCAAGGGGGAACACTGAAGCTTTCTTT. Translation gives CASSPRGNTEAFF.

This clone was detected only once. The chain has TRBV30 and TRBJ2-7; perhaps TRBD1 as D (6 bases). The CDR3 is made up of 13 amino acids. The V gene lost 5 bases and the J gene lost 4 bases, with 15 bases spanning the gap. The germline V gene encodes CDR1 GTSNPN and CDR2 SVGIG (reference sequence). The CDR3, as DNA: TGTGCCTGGGGGCAGGGGAAGGGTTACGAGCAGTACTTC. Its translation is CAWGQGKGYEQYF.

The V gene is TRBV29-1, the J gene TRBJ2-3; D remains unclear. Germline-derived CDR1 and CDR2 are SQVTM and ANQGSEA. V was clipped by 4 bases and J by 0 bases, with 8 bases between them. This CDR3 is built from 13 residues. The CDR3 sequence is CSVAGDSTDTQYF. The CDR3 DNA follows: TGCAGCGTTGCCGGTGATAGCACAGATACGCAGTATTTT.

Only one count was recorded for this clone. The chain has TRBV7-8 and TRBJ1-3; 9 bases fit TRBD1. Germline CDR1 SGHVS, CDR2 FQNEAQ. The ends lost 5 bases at V and 3 bases at J; junction bases unmatched: 5. This CDR3 contains 15 residues. CDR3 region: CASSRGQGRGNTIYF. In DNA form, the CDR3 reads TGTGCCAGCAGCAGGGGACAGGGTCGTGGAAACACCATATATTTT.

In its sample, this clone was seen once. This same CDR3 is encoded by further DNA sequences in the sample. This rearrangement joins TRBV12-3 or TRBV12-4 to TRBJ1-2, with 7 bases identical to TRBD1. The ends lost 5 bases at V and 3 bases at J; junction bases unmatched: 3. This CDR3 is built from 13 residues. CDR3 in amino acids: CASSRDSYYGYTF. As DNA, the CDR3 is TGTGCCAGCAGTCGGGACAGCTACTATGGCTACACCTTC.

The chain is built from TRBV5-1 and TRBJ2-5, with no clear D. The CDR3 has 13 amino acids. The germline V gene encodes CDR1 SGHRS and CDR2 YFSETQ. Trimming took 4 bases from V and 5 from J, leaving 12 bases between them. The DNA of the CDR3 is TGCGCCAGCAGCGTGACTGTGATCGAGACCCAGTACTTC. The encoded protein is CASSVTVIETQYF.